One and the same sample provided the 19 T cell receptor beta chains below, sequenced in a study of T cell responses to AZD1222 COVID-19 vaccine. The protocol was immunoSEQ multiplex PCR, while the TCRdb copy is restricted to in-frame clones and leaves out a portion. The sample has about 150,000 clones; over 75% are singletons. Specimen: peripheral blood, collected on day 0 of AZD1222 vaccination. Every receptor here comes from an adult in good health.

The rearrangement joins TRBV11-1 to TRBJ2-7; weak D call: TRBD2 (5 bases). There are 14 residues in the CDR3. Trimming stripped 5 bases from V and 3 bases from J, with 14 bases between. Germline CDR1 and CDR2: SGHAT and FQDESV (reference sequence). The CDR3 DNA follows: TGTGCCAGCAGCAAGGGTGGTAGCGTCTACGAGCAGTACTTC. Translation gives CASSKGGSVYEQYF.

The chain carries TRBV7-3 and TRBJ1-1; D unclear. CDR3 length equals 14 residues. Trimming pared 0 bases from V and 2 bases from J, leaving 7 bases between. In germline, CDR1 is SGHTA, CDR2 FQGTGA. In nucleotides, the CDR3 is TGTGCCAGCAGCTTAACGGGTCCAAACACTGAAGCTTTCTTT. Protein: CASSLTGPNTEAFF.

This sequence joins TRBV18 and TRBJ2-3; D uncertain. This CDR3 contains 16 residues. Trimming removed 0 bases at V and 3 bases at J, with 13 bases between. Germline V lookup: CDR1 KGHSH, CDR2 LQKENI. The CDR3 bases are TGTGCCAGCTCACCACCGTTTGGCAGTCTTACAGATACGCAGTATTTT. This translates into CASSPPFGSLTDTQYF.

V gene TRBV27 combines with J gene TRBJ2-3; 9 nucleotides line up with TRBD1. The CDR3 loop spans 11 amino acids. Trimming removed 8 bases from V and 9 bases from J; junction bases left unmatched: 3. In germline, CDR1 is MNHEY, CDR2 SMNVEV (reference sequence). The CDR3: CASGQGYTQYF. CDR3 coding DNA: TGTGCCAGCGGACAGGGGTACACGCAGTATTTT.

This chain uses TRBV20-1 with TRBJ1-6; D is uncertain. This CDR3 has 14 residues. In germline, CDR1 is DFQATT, CDR2 SNEGSKA (reference sequence). Trimming left V 3 bases short and J 7 bases short, with 13 bases between. For the CDR3, the DNA is TGCAGTGCTAGTGGAGGGTCGGAGAATTCACCCCTCCACTTT. This translates into CSASGGSENSPLHF.

The chain recombines TRBV19 with TRBJ2-7, with 8 bases that match TRBD1. Looked up from germline, CDR1 is LNHDA and CDR2 is SQIVND (reference sequence). There are 15 residues in the CDR3. V shed 2 bases and J 2 bases; nucleotides not matched to a gene: 5. CDR3 DNA sequence: TGTGCCAGTAGTATATATGGACAGGGAGCCTACGAGCAGTACTTC. Its translation: CASSIYGQGAYEQYF.

This clone was counted a single time. J is TRBJ2-7 and V is TRBV28; 8 nucleotides agree with TRBD2. The V segment lost 6 bases and the J segment 1 base; nucleotides outside the gene matches: 5. CDR3 length equals 14 residues. Germline assignment: CDR1 MDHEN and CDR2 SYDVKM. The CDR3: CASSFGGASYEQYF. The CDR3 coding sequence is TGTGCCAGCAGCTTCGGGGGGGCATCCTACGAGCAGTACTTC. Together with reference TRBV28 and TRBJ2-7, the CDR3 gives the full variable domain: DVKVTQSSRYLVKRTGEKVFLECVQDMDHENMFWYRQDPGLGLRLIYFSYDVKMKEKGDIPEGYSVSREKKERFSLILESASTNQTSMYLCASSFGGASYEQYFGPGTRLTVT.

The chain couples TRBV4-1 to TRBJ1-2; D is perhaps TRBD1 (5 bases). With 4 bases removed from V and 1 base from J, the gap between germline ends came to 13 bases. Germline CDR1 MGHRA, CDR2 YSYEKL. The CDR3 has 15 amino acids. CDR3 amino acids: CASSPQGQNNYGYTF. CDR3 in DNA: TGCGCCAGCAGCCCCCAAGGACAAAATAACTATGGCTACACCTTC.

V and J are TRBV6-5 and TRBJ1-1, with TRBD1 as a possible D gene (6 bases). The CDR3 contains 14 residues. The germline V gene encodes CDR1 MNHEY and CDR2 SVGAGI. V dropped 8 bases and J dropped 1 base, with 14 bases sitting between them. CDR3: CASGVTGTNTEAFF. CDR3 DNA: TGTGCCAGCGGGGTGACAGGAACGAACACTGAAGCTTTCTTT.

The chain links TRBV27 to TRBJ2-5; D is ambiguous. In germline, CDR1 is MNHEY, CDR2 SMNVEV (reference sequence). This CDR3 contains 12 residues. The V and J ends lost 7 bases and 1 base respectively, with 7 bases between them. CDR3 sequence (DNA): TGTGCCAGCACCGAAACCCAAGAGACCCAGTACTTC. This codes for CASTETQETQYF.

The V and J genes are TRBV7-9 and TRBJ1-4; no clear D gene. Germline values: CDR1 SEHNR, CDR2 FQNEAQ (reference sequence). V lost 5 bases and J 3 bases, leaving 13 bases between the germline ends. CDR3 length: 15 residues. In DNA form, the CDR3 reads TGTGCCAGCAGCCCCCCGGAAGGGCCTAATGAAAAACTGTTTTTT. This encodes CASSPPEGPNEKLFF. The full variable domain, completed using reference TRBV7-9 and TRBJ1-4, is DTGVSQNPRHKITKRGQNVTFRCDPISEHNRLYWYRQTLGQGPEFLTYFQNEAQLEKSRLLSDRFSAERPKGSFSTLEIQRTEQGDSAMYLCASSPPEGPNEKLFFGSGTQLSVL.

The chain joins TRBV21-1 to TRBJ2-1; TRBD1, the D gene given by the table, was not confirmed from the DNA. TRBV21-1 is a pseudogene segment. The CDR3 has 16 residues. The DNA for the CDR3 is TGTGCCAGCAGCAAAGTAAGGCGCAGGGTATACAATGAGCAGTTCTTC. Encoded protein: CASSKVRRRVYNEQFF.

V and J are TRBV7-8 and TRBJ2-1; D gene uncertain. V was pared by 2 bases and J by 7 bases, with 9 bases between. CDR3 size: 13 residues. Germline lookup yields CDR1 SGHVS and CDR2 FQNEAQ. The CDR3 DNA reads TGTGCCAGCAGCTTAACGGGTCCTAATGAGCAGTTCTTC. It codes for CASSLTGPNEQFF.

The gene calls are TRBV7-3 and TRBJ2-1; TRBD1 is a possible D gene (6 bases). V lost 3 bases to trimming and J lost 7 bases, with 13 bases between them. Germline values: CDR1 SGHTA, CDR2 FQGTGA. CDR3 length: 14 amino acids. CDR3 DNA sequence: TGTGCCAGCAGCTTTGGACAAAGGGGGAATGAGCAGTTCTTC. Protein product: CASSFGQRGNEQFF.

J is TRBJ1-4 and V is TRBV28; maybe TRBD1 (5 bases). The CDR3 loop spans 13 amino acids. V was cut by 6 bases and J by 8 bases, with 13 bases left in between. Germline CDR1 reads MDHEN; CDR2 reads SYDVKM. CDR3: CASRTGAEEKLFF. CDR3 sequence (DNA): TGTGCCAGCAGAACCGGGGCGGAGGAAAAACTGTTTTTT.

The chain links TRBV28 to TRBJ2-3, with 11 bases aligning to TRBD2. Germline loops: CDR1 MDHEN, CDR2 SYDVKM. The CDR3 has 18 residues. Losses at the gene ends were 4 bases for V and 6 bases for J; bases not matched to a gene: 15. The CDR3 coding sequence is TGTGCCAGCAGTTCTCTAGCCGGGACTAGCGGCCCTAAGGATACGCAGTATTTT. The encoded protein is CASSSLAGTSGPKDTQYF.

The CDR3: CAISESTLGSYEQYF. The DNA for the CDR3 is TGTGCCATCAGTGAGTCAACCCTAGGCTCCTACGAGCAGTACTTC. This sequence joins TRBV10-3 and TRBJ2-7, with D uncertain. The germline V and J ends were trimmed by 0 bases and 0 bases, with 9 bases remaining between them. The germline V gene has CDR1 ENHRY and CDR2 SYGVKD. There are 15 residues in the CDR3.

This rearrangement joins TRBV19 to TRBJ2-7; 10 bases match TRBD2. The CDR3 spans 13 residues. Trimming removed 4 bases from V and 6 bases from J; junction bases left unmatched: 3. Looked up from germline, CDR1 is LNHDA and CDR2 is SQIVND (reference sequence). CDR3 protein: CASSTSGRVEQYF. The CDR3 nucleotides read TGTGCCAGTAGTACTAGCGGGAGAGTCGAGCAGTACTTC.

This rearrangement joins TRBV10-3 to TRBJ2-7, with 13 bases identical to TRBD2. Germline V gene data show CDR1 as ENHRY and CDR2 as SYGVKD. The V segment lost 6 bases and the J segment 6 bases; nucleotides outside the gene matches: 8. The CDR3 runs 15 residues. In DNA form, the CDR3 reads TGTGCCATCAGGTCCGGGACTAGCGGGATTGGCGAGCAGTACTTC. Residues: CAIRSGTSGIGEQYF.